A single sample gave rise to the 20 T cell receptor beta chains below, sequenced in a study of graft-versus-host responses after intestinal transplantation. These receptors lack a known antigen. TCRdb keeps only in-frame clones here, not all; method: immunoSEQ multiplex PCR. The data contain roughly 89,000 clones, 92% of them singletons. The specimen comprised unstimulated CD4+ T cells sorted from spleen or lymph node cells, sampled before intestinal transplant. The receptors derive from a human donor who received an intestinal transplant.

The CDR3 loop is CAWITGVGNTIYF. The CDR3 coding sequence is TGTGCCTGGATAACAGGGGTTGGAAACACCATATATTTT. The chain recombines TRBV30 with TRBJ1-3, with 7 bases identical to TRBD1. The CDR3 loop spans 13 amino acids. The V segment lost 4 bases and the J segment 3 bases; nucleotides outside the gene matches: 3. Germline CDR1 GTSNPN, CDR2 SVGIG (reference sequence).

CDR3 sequence (DNA): TGCGCCAGCAGCCCATTAGCGGGGGGGCCTCACGAGCAGTACTTC. It specifies CASSPLAGGPHEQYF. The genes are TRBV5-1 and TRBJ2-5; 11 nucleotides align to TRBD2. The J call is doubtful: the DNA matches TRBJ2-7 better. Germline CDR1 reads SGHRS; CDR2 reads YFSETQ. The CDR3 loop spans 15 amino acids.

The V and J genes are TRBV9 and TRBJ2-1; possibly TRBD2 for D (5 bases). The CDR3 length is 16 residues. Germline assignment: CDR1 SGDLS and CDR2 YYNGEE. Trimming took off 0 bases at V and 3 bases at J, with 13 bases between the two ends. This chain's CDR3 is CASSVASGGHYNEQFF. The CDR3 DNA is TGTGCCAGCAGCGTAGCCAGCGGAGGTCACTACAATGAGCAGTTCTTC.

The chain uses TRBV14 and TRBJ1-4; perhaps TRBD1 as D (5 bases). Germline lookup yields CDR1 SGHDN and CDR2 FVKESK. V was pared by 0 bases and J by 6 bases, with 17 bases between. CDR3 size: 17 residues. The CDR3 sequence: CASSQDHYGTRHEKLFF. The CDR3, as DNA: TGTGCCAGCAGCCAAGATCATTACGGGACTCGGCATGAAAAACTGTTTTTT. Full variable domain (missing parts from reference TRBV14 and TRBJ1-4): EAGVTQFPSHSVIEKGQTVTLRCDPISGHDNLYWYRRVMGKEIKFLLHFVKESKQDESGMPNNRFLAERTGGTYSTLKVQPAELEDSGVYFCASSQDHYGTRHEKLFFGSGTQLSVL.

The chain couples TRBV11-2 to TRBJ1-1; possibly TRBD1 for D (5 bases). The CDR3 consists of 17 residues. Germline-derived CDR1 and CDR2 are SGHAT and FQNNGV. V lost 5 bases to trimming and J lost 7 bases, with 26 bases between them. CDR3 residues: CASSRMWVDSGMGEAFF. Written as DNA, the CDR3 is TGTGCCAGCAGCCGGATGTGGGTAGACAGTGGAATGGGTGAAGCTTTCTTT.

The chain uses TRBV15 and TRBJ1-5, with D perhaps matching TRBD1 (6 bases). V shed 5 bases and J shed 0 bases, with 14 bases lying between them. Germline values: CDR1 LNHNV, CDR2 YYDKDF (reference sequence). This CDR3 has 16 amino acids. Here the CDR3 reads CATSPWGGASNQPQHF. The CDR3 nucleotides read TGTGCCACCAGCCCTTGGGGGGGGGCTAGCAATCAGCCCCAGCATTTT.

The V call is TRBV7-2, the J call TRBJ2-3; D unresolved. The CDR3 extends over 14 amino acids. Germline V gene lookup returns CDR1 SGHTA and CDR2 FQGNSA. Trimming cost V 0 bases and J 5 bases, with 9 bases left between them. The CDR3 DNA follows: TGTGCCAGCAGCTTAGCGCTGAGGCTAGATACGCAGTATTTT. It codes for CASSLALRLDTQYF.

This clone has a single count. This sequence joins TRBV19 and TRBJ2-1; 9 nucleotides match TRBD2. Germline V gene sequence: CDR1 LNHDA, CDR2 SQIVND (reference sequence). The CDR3 length is 15 residues. V dropped 3 bases and J dropped 9; count of bases not matched to a gene: 9. The CDR3 sequence: CASSIQAGGVFEQFF. The CDR3, as DNA: TGTGCCAGTAGTATTCAAGCGGGAGGCGTGTTTGAGCAGTTCTTC. The entire variable domain, with the rest obtained from reference TRBV19 and TRBJ2-1, is as follows: DGGITQSPKYLFRKEGQNVTLSCEQNLNHDAMYWYRQDPGQGLRLIYYSQIVNDFQKGDIAEGYSVSREKKESFPLTVTSAQKNPTAFYLCASSIQAGGVFEQFFGPGTRLTVL.

CDR3 nucleotides: TGTGCCAGTAAAAGGACAGGCTTCACCACAGATACGCAGTATTTT. Amino acid sequence: CASKRTGFTTDTQYF. The chain couples TRBV19 to TRBJ2-3; TRBD1 matches at 7 bases. The CDR3 loop spans 15 amino acids. J gave up 2 bases and V 7 bases, and 9 bases lay outside the gene matches. Germline V CDR1 and CDR2: LNHDA, SQIVND (reference sequence).

The chain is built from TRBV5-5 and TRBJ2-1; 10 bases align to TRBD2. V lost 3 bases and J lost 8; bases outside the gene matches: 14. Germline V gene data show CDR1 as SGHKS and CDR2 as YYEKEE (reference sequence). The CDR3 contains 17 residues. In nucleotides, the CDR3 is TGTGCCAGCAGCTCCTCCGCTGCCGTACTAGCGGGGTATGAGCAGTTCTTC. Protein: CASSSSAAVLAGYEQFF.

CDR3 protein: CASSVSLRAEAFF. For the CDR3, the DNA is TGTGCCAGCAGTGTCAGCCTCAGGGCCGAAGCTTTCTTT. The genes are TRBV25-1 and TRBJ1-1, with TRBD1 as a possible D gene (5 bases). The V end lost 4 bases, the J end lost 8 bases, and 14 bases lay between the germline ends. The CDR3 runs 13 residues. The V gene's germline CDR1 is MGHDK and CDR2 SYGVNS.

CDR3 DNA sequence: TGTGCCAGTAGTATACAAGGGACAGGGGATGAAAAACTGTTTTTT. Translation gives CASSIQGTGDEKLFF. This rearrangement joins TRBV19 to TRBJ1-4, with 10 bases lining up with TRBD1. This CDR3 has 15 residues. Losses at the gene ends were 2 bases for V and 6 bases for J; bases not matched to a gene: 3. CDR1 is LNHDA and CDR2 is SQIVND in the germline V gene (reference sequence).

On this clone itself: Sequence at one end of the junction differs from germline and may be a read error. V and J are TRBV6-5 and TRBJ1-5; the D gene is possibly TRBD1 (5 bases). Germline CDR1 reads MNHEY; CDR2 reads SVGAGI. The CDR3 length is 13 residues. CDR3: CASSPGYNQSQHF. CDR3 sequence (DNA): TGTGCCAGCAGTCCAGGGTACAATCAGTCCCAGCATTTT.

Here the CDR3 DNA reads TGTGCCAGCAGCTTGGACAGGGGTTTGAACACTGAAGCTTTCTTT. Translating it yields CASSLDRGLNTEAFF. The chain couples TRBV5-6 to TRBJ1-1, with 7 bases fitting TRBD1. The CDR3 consists of 15 residues. Trimming at V came to 0 bases and at J to 0 bases, leaving 2 bases not matched to a gene. Germline loops: CDR1 SGHDT, CDR2 YYEEEE. The full variable domain, in which reference TRBV5-6 and TRBJ1-1 provide the parts outside the CDR3, is DAGVTQSPTHLIKTRGQQVTLRCSPKSGHDTVSWYQQALGQGPQFIFQYYEEEERQRGNFPDRFSGHQFPNYSSELNVNALLLGDSALYLCASSLDRGLNTEAFFGQGTRLTVV.

This clone was observed once. This chain links TRBV6-6 with TRBJ1-1; tentatively, D is TRBD1 (5 bases). Germline V gene lookup returns CDR1 MNHNY and CDR2 SVGAGI (reference sequence). Trimming took off 7 bases at V and 7 bases at J, with 16 bases between the two ends. The CDR3 spans 13 residues. The CDR3 loop reads CASKPRLDNEAFF. Written as DNA, the CDR3 is TGTGCCAGCAAACCCCGTTTGGACAATGAAGCTTTCTTT.

V and J are TRBV5-4 and TRBJ2-5; 10 bases map to TRBD1. J was trimmed by 4 bases and V by 4 bases; bases with no gene match: 7. The CDR3 totals 15 residues. Looked up from germline, CDR1 is SGHNT and CDR2 is YYREEE (reference sequence). The CDR3 nucleotides are TGTGCCAGCAGCCGACAGGGGGCACTCTTAGAGACCCAGTACTTC. Amino acid sequence: CASSRQGALLETQYF.

This chain joins TRBV18 and TRBJ2-7, with TRBD2 matching 8 bases. V lost 5 bases to trimming and J lost 0 bases; unmatched junction nucleotides: 3. Germline CDR1 KGHSH, CDR2 LQKENI. The CDR3 runs 14 residues. The CDR3, as DNA: TGTGCCAGCTCAGCTAGCGGGCGCTCCTACGAGCAGTACTTC. This gives the protein CASSASGRSYEQYF.

This sequence joins TRBV5-8 and TRBJ1-2, with a possible D match to TRBD1 (6 bases). CDR1 and CDR2 (germline): SGHTS, YDEGEE. V lost 4 bases and J 4 bases, leaving 11 bases between the germline ends. This CDR3 spans 13 amino acids. The CDR3, as DNA: TGTGCCAGCAGCCCGCGGACAGTCTATGGCTACACCTTC. This sequence encodes CASSPRTVYGYTF.

This clone was observed once. This chain links TRBV4-2 with TRBJ2-3, with 10 positions matching TRBD2. Unmatched junction bases numbered 4, after V lost 2 bases and J lost 2 bases. Looked up from germline, CDR1 is LGHNA and CDR2 is YNFKEQ. The CDR3 extends over 16 amino acids. The CDR3 spells CASSQRTSGYTDTQYF. CDR3 sequence (DNA): TGTGCCAGCAGCCAAAGGACTAGCGGCTACACAGATACGCAGTATTTT.

The rearrangement uses TRBV4-1 and TRBJ1-6, with a tentative D call TRBD1 (6 bases). The CDR3 contains 16 residues. CDR1 is MGHRA, CDR2 YSYEKL, per germline. V was cut by 3 bases and J by 5 bases, with 14 bases left in between. CDR3 region: CASSQTRTANNSPLHF. In nucleotides, the CDR3 is TGCGCCAGCAGCCAGACCCGGACAGCAAATAATTCACCCCTCCACTTT.